One and the same sample provided the 27 T cell receptor beta chains below, sequenced in a study of response to subunit inactivated influenza vaccine. TCRdb re-called the RT-PCR reads with MiXCR, one entry per CDR3 protein. The sample carries around 500,000 distinct CDR3 sequences, roughly 11% recorded once. The input for sequencing was PBMCs from blood, taken about 40 days after vaccination. The receptors derive from a man aged 45-65 years who received an inactivated influenza vaccine.

This clonotype was recorded many times. The chain employs TRBV12-3 or TRBV12-4 and TRBJ1-2, with 7 bases that match TRBD1. This CDR3 is built from 13 residues. The ends lost 4 bases at V and 4 bases at J; junction bases unmatched: 3. CDR3 in DNA: TGTGCCAGCAGTTACAGGGGTTCCTATGGCTACACCTTC. It encodes CASSYRGSYGYTF.

This clonotype has more than one count but fewer than ten. The V and J genes are TRBV5-1 and TRBJ2-7; 12 bases fit TRBD2. The V segment lost 3 bases and the J segment 0 bases; nucleotides outside the gene matches: 4. The CDR3 runs to 16 residues. Per germline, CDR1 SGHRS and CDR2 YFSETQ. The CDR3 DNA follows: TGCGCCAGCAGCTCGACTAGCGGGAGCCCCTCCTACGAGCAGTACTTC. Amino acids: CASSSTSGSPSYEQYF.

The V gene is TRBV12-3 or TRBV12-4, the J gene TRBJ2-3; perhaps TRBD2 as D (5 bases). Trimming cost V 3 bases and J 4 bases, with 8 bases left between them. The length of the CDR3 is 13 residues. The CDR3 is CASSFSGADTQYF. The DNA for the CDR3 is TGTGCCAGCAGTTTTTCCGGGGCAGATACGCAGTATTTT.

Ten or more counts support this clonotype. The chain joins TRBV29-1 to TRBJ2-1; TRBD1 matches at 8 bases. Germline CDR1 SQVTM, CDR2 ANQGSEA. The V and J ends lost 5 bases and 0 bases, in that order; junction bases with no gene match: 9. This CDR3 has 16 amino acids. CDR3 coding DNA: TGCAGCGTTCAGTCCCCACAGGGGGTCTCCTACAATGAGCAGTTCTTC. This translates into CSVQSPQGVSYNEQFF.

The genes are TRBV6-2 or TRBV6-3 and TRBJ2-3; 8 bases fit TRBD2. Germline V gives CDR1 MNHEY, CDR2 SVGEGT. Trimming removed 2 bases from V and 6 bases from J; junction bases left unmatched: 10. This CDR3 spans 16 amino acids. The CDR3 loop reads CASSYAGLGFVDTQYF. In nucleotides, the CDR3 is TGTGCCAGCAGTTACGCGGGACTAGGGTTTGTCGATACGCAGTATTTT.

The table lists this clonotype with many counts. The rearrangement links TRBV12-3 or TRBV12-4 to TRBJ2-7; 7 bases fit TRBD1. This CDR3 region has 11 residues. The V and J ends lost 7 bases and 5 bases, in that order; junction bases with no gene match: 2. The CDR3 coding sequence is TGTGCCAGCAACACAGGGGACGAGCAGTACTTC. Translating gives CASNTGDEQYF.

Many counts were recorded for this clonotype. This chain joins TRBV12-3 or TRBV12-4 and TRBJ1-4, with D unresolved. Trimming shortened V by 4 bases and J by 3 bases, and 9 bases separated the two germline ends. This CDR3 is built from 14 residues. The CDR3 DNA reads as TGTGCCAGCAGTTCGGGTGGGTCTAATGAAAAACTGTTTTTT. Encoded protein: CASSSGGSNEKLFF.

This clonotype came up many times. The chain carries TRBV20-1 and TRBJ2-1; D is uncertain. V dropped 7 bases and J dropped 7 bases, with 8 bases sitting between them. This CDR3 region has 10 residues. Germline assignment: CDR1 DFQATT and CDR2 SNEGSKA (reference sequence). CDR3 region: CSVVGNEQFF. In DNA form, the CDR3 reads TGCAGTGTAGTCGGTAATGAGCAGTTCTTC.

There are a few counts of this clonotype. This chain connects TRBV7-2 to TRBJ2-7; 12 bases line up with TRBD2. Losses at the gene ends were 3 bases for V and 4 bases for J; bases not matched to a gene: 10. Germline CDR1 reads SGHTA; CDR2 reads FQGNSA. The CDR3 is 17 residues long. The CDR3 here is CASSFRLAGEVWYEQYF. The DNA for the CDR3 is TGTGCCAGCAGCTTCAGACTAGCGGGAGAAGTTTGGTACGAGCAGTACTTC. Filled out from reference TRBV7-2 and TRBJ2-7, the complete variable domain reads GAGVSQSPSNKVTEKGKDVELRCDPISGHTALYWYRQSLGQGLEFLIYFQGNSAPDKSGLPSDRFSAERTGGSVSTLTIQRTQQEDSAVYLCASSFRLAGEVWYEQYFGPGTRLTVT.

This clonotype was seen repeatedly, ten times or more. The V gene is TRBV12-3 or TRBV12-4, the J gene TRBJ1-5; TRBD1 is a possible D gene (5 bases). This CDR3 is 13 amino acids long. V lost 5 bases and J lost 3, with 8 bases in between. DNA for the CDR3: TGTGCCAGCAGTACAGGAGACAATCAGCCCCAGCATTTT. Its translation: CASSTGDNQPQHF.

The rearrangement joins TRBV28 to TRBJ2-2; 11 bases are a match to TRBD2. This CDR3 region has 17 residues. V dropped 1 base and J dropped 7; count of bases not matched to a gene: 8. The germline CDR1 and CDR2 sequences are MDHEN and SYDVKM. The CDR3 reads CASSLLQLAGEGGELFF. CDR3 coding DNA: TGTGCCAGCAGTTTATTACAACTAGCGGGAGAGGGCGGGGAGCTGTTTTTT.

This clonotype occurred many times. The chain recombines TRBV5-1 with TRBJ2-7, with TRBD2 matching 7 bases. Germline CDR1 reads SGHRS; CDR2 reads YFSETQ. This CDR3 has 13 amino acids. V was pared by 6 bases and J by 2 bases, with 5 bases of the junction left unmatched. The CDR3 loop is CASNGGGTYEQYF. The DNA for the CDR3 is TGCGCCAGCAATGGCGGGGGTACCTACGAGCAGTACTTC.

On this clonotype: A much bigger clone sits one base away, suggesting this may be a read error. The V and J genes are TRBV20-1 and TRBJ2-5, with D possibly called TRBD1 or TRBD2 (5 bases each). Germline CDR1 reads DFQATT; CDR2 reads SNEGSKA (reference sequence). V dropped 5 bases and J dropped 7 bases, with 14 bases sitting between them. The CDR3 is 12 amino acids. CDR3 bases: TGCAGTGCTGGAGTGGGGGTGGGGACCCAGTACTTC. Protein: CSAGVGVGTQYF.

In its sample, this clonotype was seen a few times. The chain employs TRBV12-3 or TRBV12-4 and TRBJ1-1; possible D gene TRBD1, 5 bases. The V and J ends lost 6 bases and 11 bases respectively, with 19 bases between them. This CDR3 has 13 amino acids. The CDR3 region has the DNA TGTGCCAGCAGCCCCGGGGCAACGGGGGAGGCTTTCTTT. Amino acids: CASSPGATGEAFF.

There are a few counts of this clonotype. The V call is TRBV3-1, the J call TRBJ2-5; possibly TRBD2 for D (5 bases). V lost 3 bases to trimming and J lost 4 bases, with 15 bases between them. This CDR3 has 15 amino acids. Per the germline V gene, CDR1 is LGHDT and CDR2 is YNNKEL (reference sequence). The CDR3 DNA is TGTGCCAGCAGCCAGGGAGCTAGCTGGGGAGAGACCCAGTACTTC. Protein: CASSQGASWGETQYF.

This clonotype was seen at least ten times. The chain is built from TRBV7-9 and TRBJ2-7, with D hard to call. Between the trimmed V and J ends, which lost 3 bases and 0 bases, there was a span of 12 bases. Germline loops: CDR1 SEHNR, CDR2 FQNEAQ (reference sequence). This CDR3 contains 15 residues. In DNA form, the CDR3 reads TGTGCCAGCAGCTTGTCGTCGAGGAGCTCCTACGAGCAGTACTTC. It yields the protein CASSLSSRSSYEQYF.

This clonotype has ten or more counts. The gene calls are TRBV7-6 and TRBJ2-3, with 9 bases fitting TRBD2. The V gene end was trimmed by 4 bases and the J gene end by 0 bases; junction bases not matched to a gene: 11. The CDR3 consists of 18 residues. The germline V gene has CDR1 SGHVS and CDR2 FNYEAQ. CDR3 DNA sequence: TGTGCCAGCAGCTCCGTCCCTCTAGCGGGGAGAAGCACAGATACGCAGTATTTT. Its translation: CASSSVPLAGRSTDTQYF. Full variable domain (missing parts from reference TRBV7-6 and TRBJ2-3): GAGVSQSPRYKVTKRGQDVALRCDPISGHVSLYWYRQALGQGPEFLTYFNYEAQQDKSGLPNDRFSAERPEGSISTLTIQRTEQRDSAMYRCASSSVPLAGRSTDTQYFGPGTRLTVL.

This clonotype appeared many times. This chain joins TRBV7-9 and TRBJ2-5; no definite D call. Germline V gene data show CDR1 as SEHNR and CDR2 as FQNEAQ (reference sequence). V lost 5 bases to trimming and J lost 5 bases, with 9 bases between them. The CDR3 sequence is 12 residues long. The CDR3 bases are TGTGCCAGCAGCCCCGCTGAGGAGACCCAGTACTTC. The encoded protein is CASSPAEETQYF.

This clonotype was found a few times. The genes are TRBV6-5 and TRBJ1-5, with D unresolved. There are 14 residues in the CDR3. Germline-derived CDR1 and CDR2 are MNHEY and SVGAGI. V was pared by 2 bases and J by 1 base, with 6 bases between. Here the CDR3 DNA reads TGTGCCAGCAGTTACAGGGAAAGCAATCAGCCCCAGCATTTT. It encodes CASSYRESNQPQHF.

This clonotype was seen a few times. The V gene is TRBV18, the J gene TRBJ2-1; no clear D. Trimming cost V 0 bases and J 9 bases, with 12 bases left between them. The CDR3 covers 14 residues. Germline assignment: CDR1 KGHSH and CDR2 LQKENI. The chain's CDR3 is CASSPPSSAAEQFF. The CDR3, as DNA: TGTGCCAGCTCACCACCCAGTTCCGCAGCTGAGCAGTTCTTC.

At least ten counts were recorded for this clonotype. V usage is TRBV5-6 and J usage is TRBJ2-5; no clear D. Trimming took off 3 bases at V and 4 bases at J, with 19 bases between the two ends. The CDR3 covers 16 residues. From germline, CDR1 is SGHDT and CDR2 YYEEEE. CDR3 loop: CASSSQFLGFGETQYF. CDR3 coding DNA: TGTGCCAGCAGCTCGCAATTCCTAGGATTCGGAGAGACCCAGTACTTC.

Turning to this clonotype: A much larger clone lies a single base off, so this may be a read error. DNA for the CDR3: TGTGCCAGCAGCCAACCTCTACTAGCGGTGGGAGAAGATACGCAGTATTTT. Translating gives CASSQPLLAVGEDTQYF. V usage is TRBV4-2 and J usage is TRBJ2-3; 8 bases map to TRBD2. V shed 2 bases and J 5 bases; nucleotides not matched to a gene: 12. CDR1 is LGHNA, CDR2 YNFKEQ, per germline. The CDR3 loop spans 17 amino acids.

The chain uses TRBV29-1 and TRBJ1-4, with TRBD1 identical over 9 bases. Looked up from germline, CDR1 is SQVTM and CDR2 is ANQGSEA. The J segment lost 4 bases and the V segment lost 6 bases, leaving 12 bases of the junction unmatched. The CDR3 sequence is 16 residues long. The CDR3 DNA sequence: TGCAGCGTGGATCGACAGGGGGGTAGTTTTAATGAAAAACTGTTTTTT. This sequence encodes CSVDRQGGSFNEKLFF. The full variable domain, in which reference TRBV29-1 and TRBJ1-4 provide the parts outside the CDR3, is SAVISQKPSRDICQRGTSLTIQCQVDSQVTMMFWYRQQPGQSLTLIATANQGSEATYESGFVIDKFPISRPNLTFSTLTVSNMSPEDSSIYLCSVDRQGGSFNEKLFFGSGTQLSVL.

This clonotype was recorded many times. The chain is built from TRBV29-1 and TRBJ2-3; D may correspond to TRBD1 or TRBD2 (5 bases each). This CDR3 spans 11 amino acids. Trimming stripped 6 bases from V and 4 bases from J, with 8 bases between. The germline V gene has CDR1 SQVTM and CDR2 ANQGSEA. In nucleotides, the CDR3 is TGCAGCGTCGTGGGGGCAGATACGCAGTATTTT. Translation gives CSVVGADTQYF.

The table lists this clonotype with a few counts. The J gene is TRBJ2-7, the V gene TRBV28; the D call may be TRBD1 or TRBD2 (5 bases each). Between the trimmed V and J ends, which lost 10 bases and 5 bases, there was a span of 21 bases. CDR1 and CDR2 (germline): MDHEN, SYDVKM. The CDR3 has 14 residues. This CDR3 reads CATRRGSAPDEQYF. The CDR3 nucleotides are TGTGCCACCCGACGGGGCAGCGCTCCTGACGAGCAGTACTTC. The whole variable domain, filled in from reference TRBV28 and TRBJ2-7, reads DVKVTQSSRYLVKRTGEKVFLECVQDMDHENMFWYRQDPGLGLRLIYFSYDVKMKEKGDIPEGYSVSREKKERFSLILESASTNQTSMYLCATRRGSAPDEQYFGPGTRLTVT.

This clonotype was counted between two and nine times. The CDR3 DNA sequence: TGTGCCAGCTCACCACCGTTACTCCGGTTAGGTATGGCCAAAAACATTCAGTACTTC. This gives the protein CASSPPLLRLGMAKNIQYF. V usage is TRBV18 and J usage is TRBJ2-4; D remains ambiguous. Per the germline V gene, CDR1 is KGHSH and CDR2 is LQKENI. Between the trimmed V and J ends, which lost 0 bases and 1 base, there was a span of 19 bases. There are 19 residues in the CDR3.

This clonotype appeared a few times. The chain employs TRBV7-2 and TRBJ2-3; 11 bases fit TRBD2. Germline V lookup: CDR1 SGHTA, CDR2 FQGNSA. The CDR3 contains 16 residues. V lost 5 bases and J lost 4; bases outside the gene matches: 8. Here the CDR3 DNA reads TGTGCCAGCAGCGCAAGTAGCGGGAGGGCATCAGATACGCAGTATTTT. As protein: CASSASSGRASDTQYF.